Listed below are T cell receptor beta chains from one sample, sequenced in a study of control samples from healthy donors and cancer patients. Profiled with immunoSEQ multiplex PCR; TCRdb holds only in-frame clones, not every one. The sample includes about 120,000 clones, almost 95% seen only once; the top ten take 0.58%. Sequenced input: PBMCs. All receptors come from an elderly man with head and neck cancer. The CDR3 runs from the conserved cysteine through the conserved F or W. The order of the fields is V gene, D gene, clone size, J gene, CDR3 protein, CDR3 DNA. D genes are given only for firm matches. The listing skips clone size in some rows; elsewhere it reads once, few, many or a size class.

v_gene: TRBV10-1; d_gene: NA; abundance: NA; j_gene: TRBJ2-3; CDR3aa: CASSSGVFTDTQYF; CDR3nt: TGCGCCAGCAGTTCAGGGGTTTTCACAGATACGCAGTATTTT
v_gene: TRBV5-1; d_gene: NA; abundance: NA; j_gene: TRBJ2-7; CDR3aa: CASSLGSGDNSYEQYF; CDR3nt: TGCGCCAGCAGCTTGGGGTCAGGTGACAACTCCTACGAGCAGTACTTC
v_gene: TRBV9; d_gene: NA; abundance: NA; j_gene: TRBJ2-3; CDR3aa: CASSVGSWGTDTQYF; CDR3nt: TGTGCCAGCAGCGTAGGTAGTTGGGGCACAGATACGCAGTATTTT
v_gene: TRBV5-4; d_gene: NA; abundance: once; j_gene: TRBJ2-3; CDR3aa: CASSFDMITDTQYF; CDR3nt: TGTGCCAGCAGCTTTGACATGATCACAGATACGCAGTATTTT
v_gene: TRBV11-2; d_gene: TRBD2; abundance: NA; j_gene: TRBJ2-7; CDR3aa: CASSSLAGAQSSYEQYF; CDR3nt: TGTGCCAGCAGCTCTCTAGCGGGAGCACAGAGCTCCTACGAGCAGTACTTC
v_gene: TRBV18; d_gene: TRBD1; abundance: NA; j_gene: TRBJ1-3; CDR3aa: CASSRKDRLDGNTIYF; CDR3nt: TGTGCCAGCTCCCGGAAGGACAGGTTAGACGGAAACACCATATATTTT
v_gene: TRBV30; d_gene: NA; abundance: NA; j_gene: TRBJ1-2; CDR3aa: CAWSGRRVYGYTF; CDR3nt: TGTGCCTGGAGTGGGCGGAGAGTTTATGGCTACACCTTC
v_gene: TRBV4-1; d_gene: NA; abundance: NA; j_gene: TRBJ1-2; CDR3aa: CASSRGQRGYGYTF; CDR3nt: TGCGCCAGCAGCCGCGGACAGCGGGGCTATGGCTACACCTTC
v_gene: TRBV7-2; d_gene: NA; abundance: NA; j_gene: TRBJ1-1; CDR3aa: CASSLNPGAAFF; CDR3nt: TGTGCCAGCAGCTTAAATCCGGGGGCGGCTTTCTTT
v_gene: TRBV18; d_gene: TRBD1; abundance: NA; j_gene: TRBJ1-5; CDR3aa: CASSHRDRQLNQPQHF; CDR3nt: TGTGCCAGCTCACACCGGGACAGGCAGTTAAATCAGCCCCAGCATTTT
v_gene: TRBV6-6; d_gene: NA; abundance: NA; j_gene: TRBJ1-2; CDR3aa: CASRDRFRLYGYTF; CDR3nt: TGTGCCAGCAGAGACAGATTCCGCCTCTATGGCTACACCTTC
v_gene: TRBV19; d_gene: NA; abundance: once; j_gene: TRBJ1-4; CDR3aa: CASSTTRLLFF; CDR3nt: TGTGCCAGTAGTACCACCAGGCTCCTGTTTTTT
v_gene: TRBV30; d_gene: NA; abundance: once; j_gene: TRBJ1-2; CDR3aa: CAWTGGDYGYTF; CDR3nt: TGTGCCTGGACGGGAGGGGACTATGGCTACACCTTC
v_gene: TRBV5-1; d_gene: TRBD1; abundance: NA; j_gene: TRBJ1-5; CDR3aa: CASSLRTGADQPQHF; CDR3nt: TGCGCCAGCAGCTTGAGGACAGGGGCGGATCAGCCCCAGCATTTT
v_gene: TRBV11-3; d_gene: NA; abundance: NA; j_gene: TRBJ2-1; CDR3aa: CASSPSRGGEQFF; CDR3nt: TGTGCCAGCAGCCCCAGCCGCGGGGGCGAGCAGTTCTTC
v_gene: TRBV6-5; d_gene: TRBD2; abundance: NA; j_gene: TRBJ2-5; CDR3aa: CASSRGGHLEETQYF; CDR3nt: TGTGCCAGCAGTCGGGGGGGACACCTCGAAGAGACCCAGTACTTC
v_gene: TRBV5-1; d_gene: NA; abundance: few; j_gene: TRBJ2-5; CDR3aa: CASSLEETQYF; CDR3nt: TGCGCCAGCAGCTTGGAAGAGACCCAGTACTTC
v_gene: TRBV19; d_gene: NA; abundance: NA; j_gene: TRBJ2-1; CDR3aa: CASSIGMSSYNEQFF; CDR3nt: TGTGCCAGTAGTATAGGGATGAGCTCCTACAATGAGCAGTTCTTC
v_gene: TRBV19; d_gene: NA; abundance: NA; j_gene: TRBJ2-7; CDR3aa: CASSIAMERIYEQYF; CDR3nt: TGTGCCAGTAGTATAGCTATGGAGCGGATCTACGAGCAGTACTTC
v_gene: TRBV19; d_gene: TRBD1; abundance: NA; j_gene: TRBJ1-1; CDR3aa: CASSPGQGANTEAFF; CDR3nt: TGTGCCAGTAGCCCGGGACAGGGGGCGAACACTGAAGCTTTCTTT
v_gene: TRBV11-3; d_gene: NA; abundance: NA; j_gene: TRBJ1-1; CDR3aa: CASSLSGGITEAFF; CDR3nt: TGTGCCAGCAGCTTGTCGGGGGGAATCACTGAAGCTTTCTTT
v_gene: TRBV7-9; d_gene: NA; abundance: NA; j_gene: TRBJ2-7; CDR3aa: CASSELSSASYEQYF; CDR3nt: TGTGCCAGCAGCGAGCTTTCTAGCGCGTCCTACGAGCAGTACTTC
v_gene: TRBV5-6; d_gene: NA; abundance: NA; j_gene: TRBJ2-3; CDR3aa: CASSLFGGSTDTQYF; CDR3nt: TGTGCCAGCAGCTTGTTCGGGGGCTCCACAGATACGCAGTATTTT
v_gene: TRBV6-1; d_gene: NA; abundance: NA; j_gene: TRBJ1-5; CDR3aa: CASSEGWGNQPQHF; CDR3nt: TGTGCCAGCAGTGAAGGTTGGGGTAATCAGCCCCAGCATTTT
v_gene: TRBV6-5; d_gene: NA; abundance: NA; j_gene: TRBJ1-1; CDR3aa: CASRPQANTEAFF; CDR3nt: TGTGCCAGCAGGCCACAAGCGAACACTGAAGCTTTCTTT
v_gene: TRBV19; d_gene: NA; abundance: NA; j_gene: TRBJ2-5; CDR3aa: CASSLATAEETQYF; CDR3nt: TGTGCCAGTAGTTTGGCGACAGCAGAAGAGACCCAGTACTTC
v_gene: TRBV12-3/TRBV12-4; d_gene: NA; abundance: NA; j_gene: TRBJ1-4; CDR3aa: CASGKGEEKLFF; CDR3nt: TGTGCCAGCGGAAAGGGGGAGGAAAAACTGTTTTTT
v_gene: TRBV25-1; d_gene: NA; abundance: NA; j_gene: TRBJ1-1; CDR3aa: CASSELLGPNTEAFF; CDR3nt: TGTGCCAGCAGTGAATTATTGGGGCCGAACACTGAAGCTTTCTTT
v_gene: TRBV19; d_gene: NA; abundance: NA; j_gene: TRBJ1-5; CDR3aa: CASSILLEDHSNQPQHF; CDR3nt: TGTGCCAGTAGTATACTGCTTGAAGACCATAGCAATCAGCCCCAGCATTTT
v_gene: TRBV2; d_gene: NA; abundance: NA; j_gene: TRBJ2-2; CDR3aa: CASSALRQARGTGELFF; CDR3nt: TGTGCCAGCAGTGCGCTTCGACAGGCCAGAGGGACCGGGGAGCTGTTTTTT
v_gene: TRBV11-2; d_gene: NA; abundance: once; j_gene: TRBJ2-2; CDR3aa: CASSLVEGPRELFF; CDR3nt: TGTGCCAGCAGCTTAGTGGAGGGACCAAGGGAGCTGTTTTTT
v_gene: TRBV2; d_gene: TRBD1; abundance: NA; j_gene: TRBJ1-2; CDR3aa: CASSYGTAYGYTF; CDR3nt: TGTGCCAGCAGCTACGGGACAGCCTATGGCTACACCTTC
v_gene: TRBV2; d_gene: NA; abundance: NA; j_gene: TRBJ1-3; CDR3aa: CASSEFWTAGNTIYF; CDR3nt: TGTGCCAGCAGTGAATTCTGGACGGCAGGAAACACCATATATTTT
v_gene: TRBV5-4; d_gene: NA; abundance: NA; j_gene: TRBJ1-6; CDR3aa: CASSRTGTHNSPLHF; CDR3nt: TGTGCCAGCAGCAGAACCGGGACCCACAATTCACCCCTCCACTTT
v_gene: TRBV7-6; d_gene: NA; abundance: NA; j_gene: TRBJ2-4; CDR3aa: CASSLYAGGSALAKNIQYF; CDR3nt: TGTGCCAGCAGCTTATACGCCGGGGGATCAGCGTTAGCCAAAAACATTCAGTACTTC
v_gene: TRBV5-1; d_gene: NA; abundance: NA; j_gene: TRBJ1-1; CDR3aa: CASSLEQTVNTEAFF; CDR3nt: TGCGCCAGCAGCTTGGAGCAGACGGTCAACACTGAAGCTTTCTTT
v_gene: TRBV12-5; d_gene: TRBD1; abundance: NA; j_gene: TRBJ1-4; CDR3aa: CASGLSGQGNEKLFF; CDR3nt: TGTGCTAGTGGTTTGAGCGGACAGGGGAATGAAAAACTGTTTTTT
v_gene: TRBV28; d_gene: TRBD1; abundance: NA; j_gene: TRBJ2-2; CDR3aa: CASTRDRGTGELFF; CDR3nt: TGTGCCAGCACCCGGGACAGAGGCACCGGGGAGCTGTTTTTT
v_gene: TRBV6-1; d_gene: NA; abundance: few; j_gene: TRBJ1-5; CDR3aa: CASSEGRHQPQHF; CDR3nt: TGTGCCAGCAGTGAGGGACGTCATCAGCCCCAGCATTTT
v_gene: TRBV6-5; d_gene: TRBD1; abundance: NA; j_gene: TRBJ1-2; CDR3aa: CASRGRDRGDYGYTF; CDR3nt: TGTGCCAGCAGAGGCCGGGACAGGGGTGATTATGGCTACACCTTC
v_gene: TRBV7-2; d_gene: TRBD1; abundance: NA; j_gene: TRBJ1-1; CDR3aa: CASSPRGTGITEAFF; CDR3nt: TGTGCCAGCAGCCCTAGGGGGACAGGGATCACTGAAGCTTTCTTT
v_gene: TRBV24-1; d_gene: NA; abundance: NA; j_gene: TRBJ2-3; CDR3aa: CATSAGSGAADTQYF; CDR3nt: TGTGCCACCAGTGCCGGGTCAGGGGCCGCAGATACGCAGTATTTT
v_gene: TRBV5-1; d_gene: NA; abundance: NA; j_gene: TRBJ2-7; CDR3aa: CASSLVGQGPYEQYF; CDR3nt: TGCGCCAGCAGCTTGGTGGGGCAGGGGCCCTACGAGCAGTACTTC
v_gene: TRBV12-5; d_gene: TRBD2; abundance: NA; j_gene: TRBJ2-1; CDR3aa: CASGLGTSGYHNEQFF; CDR3nt: TGTGCTAGTGGTTTGGGGACTAGCGGTTACCACAATGAGCAGTTCTTC
v_gene: TRBV5-4; d_gene: NA; abundance: NA; j_gene: TRBJ2-7; CDR3aa: CASSSGSGPKLYEQYF; CDR3nt: TGTGCCAGCAGCTCCGGGTCAGGGCCTAAACTCTACGAGCAGTACTTC